Listed here are 9 T cell receptor beta chains from one sample, sequenced in a study of shared clonotypes between healthy human individuals. Sequenced by immunoSEQ multiplex PCR; TCRdb stores in-frame clones only, minus some. The sample carries 760,000 or so clones, about 97% recorded once. CD45RO-negative CD8 cells positively selected for CCR7 made up the naive population, which excluded terminally differentiated effector memory CD45RA+ cells. Sequenced material: naive CD8+ T cells sorted from blood. Every receptor here comes from a man younger than 45 in good health.

The rearrangement joins TRBV7-9 to TRBJ2-3, with D uncertain. Germline-derived CDR1 and CDR2 are SEHNR and FQNEAQ (reference sequence). The CDR3 runs 12 residues. Trimming took 4 bases from V and 5 from J, leaving 7 bases between them. The CDR3 DNA is TGTGCCAGCAGCTCTGGGGTAGATACGCAGTATTTT. Protein sequence: CASSSGVDTQYF.

This chain uses TRBV9 with TRBJ2-1; 10 positions match TRBD2. V shed 4 bases and J 8 bases; nucleotides not matched to a gene: 9. Germline CDR1 and CDR2: SGDLS and YYNGEE. This CDR3 spans 15 amino acids. The CDR3 is CASSTSGRAVDEQFF. In nucleotides, the CDR3 is TGTGCCAGCAGCACCAGCGGGAGGGCCGTGGATGAGCAGTTCTTC.

The chain recombines TRBV5-1 with TRBJ2-7; the D call may be TRBD1 or TRBD2 (6 bases each). The CDR3 totals 15 residues. From germline, CDR1 is SGHRS and CDR2 YFSETQ. The V and J ends lost 0 bases and 3 bases respectively, with 13 bases between them. CDR3 protein: CASSLGRDISYEQYF. As DNA, the CDR3 is TGCGCCAGCAGCTTGGGGCGGGACATAAGCTACGAGCAGTACTTC. Combining the CDR3 with reference TRBV5-1 and TRBJ2-7 gives the whole variable domain KAGVTQTPRYLIKTRGQQVTLSCSPISGHRSVSWYQQTPGQGLQFLFEYFSETQRNKGNFPGRFSGRQFSNSRSEMNVSTLELGDSALYLCASSLGRDISYEQYFGPGTRLTVT.

This chain connects TRBV27 to TRBJ1-1; possible D gene TRBD1, 5 bases. Germline CDR1 is MNHEY and CDR2 is SMNVEV (reference sequence). The V and J ends lost 6 bases and 6 bases respectively, with 20 bases between them. This CDR3 has 15 amino acids. The CDR3 DNA follows: TGTGCCAGCAGACAACCGGGGGTCCCGGGCTCTGAAGCTTTCTTT. Protein product: CASRQPGVPGSEAFF.

The V call is TRBV6-5, the J call TRBJ2-5, with 8 positions matching TRBD1. This CDR3 is 14 amino acids long. V lost 4 bases, J lost 5 bases, and 6 bases stayed unmatched. CDR1 and CDR2 from the germline V gene are MNHEY and SVGAGI. The CDR3 region is CASSFGQGFETQYF. CDR3 nucleotides: TGTGCCAGCAGTTTCGGACAGGGCTTTGAGACCCAGTACTTC.

The V call is TRBV11-2, the J call TRBJ2-3; tentatively, D is TRBD1 or TRBD2 (6 bases each). CDR3 length: 17 residues. Trimming shortened V by 5 bases and J by 1 base, and 19 bases separated the two germline ends. CDR1 and CDR2 (germline): SGHAT, FQNNGV. CDR3 DNA sequence: TGTGCCAGCAGCCGGCATCTCGGGGGCTTGGGCACAGATACGCAGTATTTT. It translates to CASSRHLGGLGTDTQYF.

The CDR3 DNA reads TGTGCCAGCAGCTTAGCGTTAGGACAGACACAAGAGACCCAGTACTTC. Translated: CASSLALGQTQETQYF. The gene calls are TRBV7-2 and TRBJ2-5, with a tentative D call TRBD1 (6 bases). CDR1 and CDR2 (germline): SGHTA, FQGNSA. This CDR3 comprises 16 residues. Trimming shortened V by 0 bases and J by 2 bases, and 13 bases separated the two germline ends.

J is TRBJ2-3 and V is TRBV7-2; D unresolved. This CDR3 has 13 amino acids. Germline V gene sequence: CDR1 SGHTA, CDR2 FQGNSA. Trimming took off 5 bases at V and 4 bases at J, with 10 bases between the two ends. DNA of the CDR3: TGTGCCAGCAGCGAGCTAAGGGCAGATACGCAGTATTTT. Translation gives CASSELRADTQYF.

The chain employs TRBV7-9 and TRBJ2-1; TRBD2 aligns across 12 bases. V gave up 2 bases and J gave up 9 bases; unmatched junction bases: 5. The germline gives CDR1 SEHNR, CDR2 FQNEAQ (reference sequence). This CDR3 is 15 amino acids long. The chain's CDR3 is CASSLLAGGPGEQFF. CDR3 nucleotides: TGTGCCAGCAGCTTACTAGCGGGAGGGCCGGGTGAGCAGTTCTTC.